This entry is about one TCR beta chain. The data are from a study of T cell responses to AZD1222 COVID-19 vaccine. Only in-frame clones appear in the TCRdb table, and some are missing; sequencing was by immunoSEQ multiplex PCR. The sample has approximately 140,000 clones; 90% to 95% are singletons. The sequence came from an adult who received the AZD1222 COVID-19 vaccine. The source was peripheral blood, collected 28 days after the second AZD1222 dose.

The CDR3 reads CASTATGITTNEKLFF. CDR3 coding DNA: TGTGCCAGTACCGCAACAGGAATTACAACTAATGAAAAACTGTTTTTT. The genes are TRBV19 and TRBJ1-4, with D tentatively TRBD1 (5 bases). V shed 7 bases and J shed 0 bases, with 15 bases lying between them. CDR1 and CDR2 (germline): LNHDA, SQIVND (reference sequence). The CDR3 spans 16 residues.